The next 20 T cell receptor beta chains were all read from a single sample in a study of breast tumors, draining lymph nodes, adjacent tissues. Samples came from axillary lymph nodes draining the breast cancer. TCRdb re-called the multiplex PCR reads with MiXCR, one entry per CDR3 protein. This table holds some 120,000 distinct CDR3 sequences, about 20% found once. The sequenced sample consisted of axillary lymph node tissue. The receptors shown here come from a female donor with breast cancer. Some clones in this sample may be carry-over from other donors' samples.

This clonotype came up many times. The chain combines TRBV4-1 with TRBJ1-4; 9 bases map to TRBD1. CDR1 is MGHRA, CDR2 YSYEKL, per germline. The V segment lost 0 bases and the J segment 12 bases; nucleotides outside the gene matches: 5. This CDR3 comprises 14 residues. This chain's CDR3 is CASSQEQGADELFF. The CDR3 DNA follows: TGCGCCAGCAGCCAAGAACAGGGGGCCGATGAACTGTTTTTT.

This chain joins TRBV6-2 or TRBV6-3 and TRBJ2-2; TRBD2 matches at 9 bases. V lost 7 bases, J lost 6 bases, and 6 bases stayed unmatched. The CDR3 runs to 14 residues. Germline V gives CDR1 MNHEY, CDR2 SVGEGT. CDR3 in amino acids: CASKGGRASGELFF. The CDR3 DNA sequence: TGTGCCAGCAAGGGCGGGAGGGCCTCCGGGGAGCTGTTTTTT.

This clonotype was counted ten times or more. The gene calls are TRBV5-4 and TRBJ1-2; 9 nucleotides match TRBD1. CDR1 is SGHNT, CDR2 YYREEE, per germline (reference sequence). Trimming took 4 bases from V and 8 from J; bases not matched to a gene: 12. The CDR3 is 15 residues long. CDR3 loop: CASSERTGASPGYTF. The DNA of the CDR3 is TGTGCCAGCAGCGAAAGGACAGGGGCCTCACCAGGCTACACCTTC.

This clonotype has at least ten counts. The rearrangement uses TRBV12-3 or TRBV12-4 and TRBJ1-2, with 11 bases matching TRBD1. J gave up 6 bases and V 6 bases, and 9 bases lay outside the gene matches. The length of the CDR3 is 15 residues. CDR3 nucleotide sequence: TGTGCCAGCAGAGCTGGACAGGGGGCGGAAAATGGCTACACCTTC. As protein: CASRAGQGAENGYTF.

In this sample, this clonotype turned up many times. The CDR3 spells CASSPPPADTQYF. The DNA of the CDR3 is TGTGCCAGCTCACCACCGCCAGCAGATACGCAGTATTTT. The chain uses TRBV18 and TRBJ2-3; D gene unclear. V was pared by 0 bases and J by 4 bases, with 5 bases between. Germline CDR1 KGHSH, CDR2 LQKENI. This CDR3 comprises 13 residues.

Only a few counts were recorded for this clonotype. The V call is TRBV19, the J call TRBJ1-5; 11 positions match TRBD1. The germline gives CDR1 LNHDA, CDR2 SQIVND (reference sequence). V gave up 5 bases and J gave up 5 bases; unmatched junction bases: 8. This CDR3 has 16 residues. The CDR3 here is CASSARDRGVYQPQHF. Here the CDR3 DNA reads TGTGCCAGTAGTGCCCGGGACAGGGGGGTCTATCAGCCCCAGCATTTT.

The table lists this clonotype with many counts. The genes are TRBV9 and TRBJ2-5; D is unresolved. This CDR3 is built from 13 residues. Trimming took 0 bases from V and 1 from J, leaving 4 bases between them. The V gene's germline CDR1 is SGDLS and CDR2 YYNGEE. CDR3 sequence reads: CASSVDSQETQYF. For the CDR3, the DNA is TGTGCCAGCAGCGTAGATTCCCAAGAGACCCAGTACTTC.

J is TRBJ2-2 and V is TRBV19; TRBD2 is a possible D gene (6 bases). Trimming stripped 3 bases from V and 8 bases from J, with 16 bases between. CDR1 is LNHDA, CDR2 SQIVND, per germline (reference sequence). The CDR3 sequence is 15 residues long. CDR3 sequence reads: CASSIGLAPGGELFF. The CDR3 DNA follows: TGTGCCAGTAGTATCGGCCTAGCGCCCGGGGGGGAGCTGTTTTTT. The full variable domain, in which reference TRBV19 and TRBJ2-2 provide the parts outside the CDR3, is DGGITQSPKYLFRKEGQNVTLSCEQNLNHDAMYWYRQDPGQGLRLIYYSQIVNDFQKGDIAEGYSVSREKKESFPLTVTSAQKNPTAFYLCASSIGLAPGGELFFGEGSRLTVL.

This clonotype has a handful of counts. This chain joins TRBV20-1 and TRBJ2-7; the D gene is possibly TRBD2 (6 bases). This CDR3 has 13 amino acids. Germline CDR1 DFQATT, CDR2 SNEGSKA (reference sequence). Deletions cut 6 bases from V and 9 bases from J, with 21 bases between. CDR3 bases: TGCAGTGCCGCGGGGACTGGCGCGAGGGGGCAGTACTTC. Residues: CSAAGTGARGQYF.

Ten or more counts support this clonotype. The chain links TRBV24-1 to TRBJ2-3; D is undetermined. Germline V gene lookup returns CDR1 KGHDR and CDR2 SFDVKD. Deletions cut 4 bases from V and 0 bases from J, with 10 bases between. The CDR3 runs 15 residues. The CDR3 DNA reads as TGTGCCACCAGTGACATGTCGGAGAGCACAGATACGCAGTATTTT. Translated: CATSDMSESTDTQYF.

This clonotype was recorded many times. This CDR3 is CASSPGPGRGYTF. The CDR3 DNA reads TGTGCCAGCTCACCGGGGCCCGGGAGAGGCTACACCTTC. The V call is TRBV18, the J call TRBJ1-2, with a weak D call TRBD1 (5 bases). The CDR3 is 13 amino acids. Trimming pared 3 bases from V and 8 bases from J, leaving 13 bases between. In germline, CDR1 is KGHSH, CDR2 LQKENI.

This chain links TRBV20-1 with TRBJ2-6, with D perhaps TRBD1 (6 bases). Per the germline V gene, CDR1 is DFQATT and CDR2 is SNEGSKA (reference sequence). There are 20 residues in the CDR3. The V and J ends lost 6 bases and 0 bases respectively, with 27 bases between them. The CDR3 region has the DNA TGCAGTGCCCGGGGCCCCCTCAGGGGTATATTCGCCTCTGGGGCCAACGTCCTGACTTTC. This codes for CSARGPLRGIFASGANVLTF.

CDR3 nucleotide sequence: TGTGCCTGGACCGGACAGCCCAATCAGCCCCAGCATTTT. Encoded protein: CAWTGQPNQPQHF. The rearrangement links TRBV30 to TRBJ1-5; maybe TRBD1 (6 bases). The CDR3 has 13 amino acids. The germline V gene encodes CDR1 GTSNPN and CDR2 SVGIG (reference sequence). V lost 4 bases, J lost 3 bases, and 10 bases lay in between.

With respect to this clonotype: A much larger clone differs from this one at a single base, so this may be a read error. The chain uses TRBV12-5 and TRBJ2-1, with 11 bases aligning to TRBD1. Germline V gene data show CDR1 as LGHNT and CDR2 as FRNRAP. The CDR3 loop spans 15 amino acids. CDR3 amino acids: CASHYGTGGYNGQFF. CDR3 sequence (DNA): TGTGCTAGCCATTACGGGACAGGGGGTTACAATGGGCAGTTCTTC. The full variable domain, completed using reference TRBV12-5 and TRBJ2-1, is DARVTQTPRHKVTEMGQEVTMRCQPILGHNTVFWYRQTMMQGLELLAYFRNRAPLDDSGMPKDRFSAEMPDATLATLKIQPSEPRDSAVYFCASHYGTGGYNGQFFGPGTRLTVL.

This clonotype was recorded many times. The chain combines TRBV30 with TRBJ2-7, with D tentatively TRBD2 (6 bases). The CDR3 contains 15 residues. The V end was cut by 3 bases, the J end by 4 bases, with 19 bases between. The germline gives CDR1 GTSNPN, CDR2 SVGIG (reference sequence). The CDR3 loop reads CAWRARELQRYEQYF. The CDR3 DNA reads TGTGCCTGGAGAGCGCGGGAATTACAACGATACGAGCAGTACTTC.

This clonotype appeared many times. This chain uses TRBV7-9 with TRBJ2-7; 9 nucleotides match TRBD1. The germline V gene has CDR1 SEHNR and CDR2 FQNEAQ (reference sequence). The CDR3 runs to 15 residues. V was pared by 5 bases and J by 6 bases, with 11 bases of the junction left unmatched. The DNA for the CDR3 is TGTGCCAGCAGCCTAACCCGGGACAGGGTCAGCGAGCAGTACTTC. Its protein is CASSLTRDRVSEQYF.

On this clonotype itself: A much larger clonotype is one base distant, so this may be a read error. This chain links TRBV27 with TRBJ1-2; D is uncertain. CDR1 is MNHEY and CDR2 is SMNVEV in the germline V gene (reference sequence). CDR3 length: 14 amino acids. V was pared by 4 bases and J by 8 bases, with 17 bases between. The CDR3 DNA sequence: TGTGCCAGCAGTTCGGGATACAGCGCTTTGGGCTACACCTTC. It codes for CASSSGYSALGYTF.

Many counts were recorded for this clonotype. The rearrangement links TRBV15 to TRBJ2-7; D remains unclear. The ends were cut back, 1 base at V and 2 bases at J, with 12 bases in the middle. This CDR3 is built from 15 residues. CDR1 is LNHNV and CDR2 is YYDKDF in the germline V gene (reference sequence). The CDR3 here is CATSRVTGLAYEQYF. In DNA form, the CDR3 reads TGTGCCACCAGCAGAGTTACGGGCCTAGCCTACGAGCAGTACTTC. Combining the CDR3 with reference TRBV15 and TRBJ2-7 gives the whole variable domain DAMVIQNPRYQVTQFGKPVTLSCSQTLNHNVMYWYQQKSSQAPKLLFHYYDKDFNNEADTPDNFQSRRPNTSFCFLDIRSPGLGDTAMYLCATSRVTGLAYEQYFGPGTRLTVT.

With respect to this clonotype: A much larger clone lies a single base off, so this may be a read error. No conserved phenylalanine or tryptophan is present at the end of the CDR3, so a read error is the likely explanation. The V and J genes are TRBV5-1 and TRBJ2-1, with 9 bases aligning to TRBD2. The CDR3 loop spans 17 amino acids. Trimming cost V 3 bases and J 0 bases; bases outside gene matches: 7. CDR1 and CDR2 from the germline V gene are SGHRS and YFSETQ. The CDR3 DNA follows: TGCGCCAGCAGCTCGACTAGCGGACATAGCTCCTACAATGAGCAGTTCCTC. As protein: CASSSTSGHSSYNEQFL.

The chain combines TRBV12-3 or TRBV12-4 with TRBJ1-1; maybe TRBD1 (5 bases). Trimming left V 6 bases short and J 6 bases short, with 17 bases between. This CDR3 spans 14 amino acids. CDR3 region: CASRTRNRSPEAFF. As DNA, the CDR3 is TGTGCCAGCAGGACCCGGAACAGGTCTCCTGAAGCTTTCTTT.